Following are 18 T cell receptor beta chains from one sample sequenced in a study of T cells in tumors after PD-1 blockade. Method: immunoSEQ multiplex PCR; TCRdb's copy keeps in-frame clones and lacks some. The repertoire holds under 9,000 clones, with around 62% as singletons. The sample here was tumor tissue, taken after anti-PD-1 treatment. The source of these receptors is a human donor with basal cell carcinoma.

This chain links TRBV6-4 with TRBJ2-3; weak D call: TRBD1 (5 bases). With 5 bases removed from V and 0 bases from J, the gap between germline ends came to 9 bases. This CDR3 has 14 amino acids. Germline CDR1 is MRHNA and CDR2 is SNTAGT. The CDR3 loop reads CASSSTASTDTQYF. CDR3 coding DNA: TGTGCCAGCAGTTCGACAGCTAGCACAGATACGCAGTATTTT.

This chain links TRBV7-2 with TRBJ2-5; the match to TRBD2 covers 7 bases. The CDR3 has 14 residues. V dropped 8 bases and J dropped 5; count of bases not matched to a gene: 11. Germline values: CDR1 SGHTA, CDR2 FQGNSA. The CDR3 nucleotides read TGTGCCAGCGGGGGGGAACGGGATAGGGAGACCCAGTACTTC. It yields the protein CASGGERDRETQYF. Full variable domain (missing parts from reference TRBV7-2 and TRBJ2-5): GAGVSQSPSNKVTEKGKDVELRCDPISGHTALYWYRQSLGQGLEFLIYFQGNSAPDKSGLPSDRFSAERTGGSVSTLTIQRTQQEDSAVYLCASGGERDRETQYFGPGTRLLVL.

The chain carries TRBV18 and TRBJ2-1, with a possible D match to TRBD2 (6 bases). V was trimmed by 3 bases and J by 0 bases, leaving 9 bases between them. Germline values: CDR1 KGHSH, CDR2 LQKENI. The CDR3 loop spans 15 amino acids. CDR3: CASSPAGYSYNEQFF. DNA for the CDR3: TGTGCCAGCTCACCGGCGGGGTACTCCTACAATGAGCAGTTCTTC.

The chain carries TRBV16 and TRBJ2-4; maybe TRBD2 (6 bases). CDR3 length: 16 residues. In germline, CDR1 is KGHSY, CDR2 FQNENV. Trimming left V 6 bases short and J 1 base short, with 16 bases between. The CDR3 DNA sequence: TGTGCCAGCAGGCCCCCCGTGGGGGGTGCCAAAAACATTCAGTACTTC. This encodes CASRPPVGGAKNIQYF. The variable domain in full, completed from reference TRBV16 and TRBJ2-4, reads GEEVAQTPKHLVRGEGQKAKLYCAPIKGHSYVFWYQQVLKNEFKFLISFQNENVFDETGMPKERFSAKCLPNSPCSLEIQATKLEDSAVYFCASRPPVGGAKNIQYFGAGTRLSVL.

The chain joins TRBV7-9 to TRBJ1-2; 8 bases agree with TRBD1. Trimming cost V 5 bases and J 0 bases; bases outside gene matches: 5. There are 15 residues in the CDR3. Germline V gene lookup returns CDR1 SEHNR and CDR2 FQNEAQ (reference sequence). The CDR3 loop reads CASSDSDRANYGYTF. In DNA, the CDR3 is TGTGCCAGCAGCGATTCGGACAGGGCTAACTATGGCTACACCTTC. Full variable domain (rest looked up from reference TRBV7-9 and TRBJ1-2): DTGVSQNPRHKITKRGQNVTFRCDPISEHNRLYWYRQTLGQGPEFLTYFQNEAQLEKSRLLSDRFSAERPKGSFSTLEIQRTEQGDSAMYLCASSDSDRANYGYTFGSGTRLTVV.

The V call is TRBV3-1 (or the pseudogene TRBV3-2), the J call TRBJ1-2; D uncertain. Per the germline V gene, CDR1 is LGHDT and CDR2 is YNNKEL (reference sequence). The CDR3 length is 12 residues. V gave up 1 base and J gave up 2 bases, with 2 bases separating them. CDR3 amino acids: CASSQANYGYTF. In nucleotides, the CDR3 is TGTGCCAGCAGCCAAGCAAACTATGGCTACACCTTC.

In this sample, this clone turned up once. The rearrangement joins TRBV9 to TRBJ1-1, with 8 bases aligning to TRBD1. The CDR3 runs to 13 residues. From germline, CDR1 is SGDLS and CDR2 YYNGEE. Unmatched junction bases numbered 5, after V lost 3 bases and J lost 7 bases. CDR3 sequence reads: CASSAYGQGEAFF. In DNA, the CDR3 is TGTGCCAGCAGCGCCTACGGACAGGGTGAAGCTTTCTTT.

The V call is TRBV18, the J call TRBJ1-4; D gene unclear. The CDR3 has 14 residues. The V end lost 3 bases, the J end lost 4 bases, and 9 bases lay between the germline ends. CDR1 is KGHSH, CDR2 LQKENI, per germline. The DNA for the CDR3 is TGTGCCAGCTCACCCATTACGGGTAATGAAAAACTGTTTTTT. This gives the protein CASSPITGNEKLFF.

The chain joins TRBV6-5 to TRBJ1-5; D is undetermined. The CDR3 is 13 amino acids. CDR1 and CDR2 (germline): MNHEY, SVGAGI. V gave up 8 bases and J gave up 2 bases, with 10 bases separating them. The CDR3 coding sequence is TGTGCCAGCCTCGGTTCGGGCAATCAGCCCCAGCATTTT. The encoded protein is CASLGSGNQPQHF.

The chain joins TRBV13 to TRBJ1-2; D possibly corresponds to TRBD1 (5 bases). Trimming cost V 1 base and J 6 bases, with 9 bases left between them. CDR3 length: 13 amino acids. In germline, CDR1 is PRHDT, CDR2 FYEKMQ (reference sequence). The CDR3 coding sequence is TGTGCCAGCAGCTTAGAGGGGCTGGATGGCTACACCTTC. Translating gives CASSLEGLDGYTF.

V is TRBV11-1 and J is TRBJ2-2; D remains unclear. This CDR3 has 13 amino acids. Per the germline V gene, CDR1 is SGHAT and CDR2 is FQDESV (reference sequence). V was pared by 5 bases and J by 5 bases, with 9 bases between. In nucleotides, the CDR3 is TGTGCCAGCAGCCGAGATCTTACCGGGGAGCTGTTTTTT. Protein sequence: CASSRDLTGELFF.

This clone was counted only a few times. V usage is TRBV19 and J usage is TRBJ1-1; no reliable D call. The CDR3 covers 11 residues. Germline CDR1 is LNHDA and CDR2 is SQIVND (reference sequence). The ends were cut back, 6 bases at V and 7 bases at J, with 9 bases in the middle. The CDR3 loop is CASRTPNEAFF. Written as DNA, the CDR3 is TGTGCCAGTAGGACACCCAATGAAGCTTTCTTT.

The chain is built from TRBV5-1 and TRBJ1-3, with D uncertain. CDR1 and CDR2 from the germline V gene are SGHRS and YFSETQ. Trimming took 0 bases from V and 0 from J, leaving 10 bases between them. This CDR3 region has 16 residues. The CDR3 spells CASSLAPANSGNTIYF. The CDR3 DNA sequence: TGCGCCAGCAGCTTGGCCCCGGCAAACTCTGGAAACACCATATATTTT.

V usage is TRBV23-1 and J usage is TRBJ2-5; TRBD2 agrees at 13 bases. TRBV23-1 carries the ORF label, with uncertain function. V gave up 3 bases and J gave up 1 base; unmatched junction bases: 5. There are 17 residues in the CDR3. The CDR3 is CASSQPLAGGPQETQYF. CDR3 DNA: TGCGCCAGCAGTCAGCCACTAGCGGGGGGGCCCCAAGAGACCCAGTACTTC.

This clone was detected a few times. The gene calls are TRBV29-1 and TRBJ2-7; perhaps TRBD2 as D (5 bases). The germline V and J ends were trimmed by 1 base and 7 bases, with 14 bases remaining between them. The CDR3 totals 13 residues. Germline CDR1 and CDR2: SQVTM and ANQGSEA. CDR3 protein: CSVEGGISREQYF. CDR3 bases: TGCAGCGTTGAAGGAGGGATCTCTAGAGAGCAGTACTTC.

The V gene is TRBV5-1, the J gene TRBJ2-3; TRBD2 matches at 8 bases. CDR1 and CDR2 from the germline V gene are SGHRS and YFSETQ. CDR3 length: 16 residues. V shed 0 bases and J 0 bases; nucleotides not matched to a gene: 3. The CDR3 coding sequence is TGCGCCAGCAGCTTGGGGCGGGGGGCTAGCACAGATACGCAGTATTTT. It is translated as CASSLGRGASTDTQYF.

The chain has TRBV29-1 and TRBJ1-2; TRBD1 agrees at 9 bases. The CDR3 length is 15 residues. The germline CDR1 and CDR2 sequences are SQVTM and ANQGSEA. Trimming at V came to 3 bases and at J to 0 bases, leaving 5 bases not matched to a gene. This chain's CDR3 is CSVEGQGFSNYGYTF. The CDR3 coding sequence is TGCAGCGTTGAGGGACAGGGTTTCTCTAACTATGGCTACACCTTC.

This chain connects TRBV19 to TRBJ1-5; 7 bases are a match to TRBD1. Germline assignment: CDR1 LNHDA and CDR2 SQIVND (reference sequence). The trim removed 8 bases at V and 2 bases at J, leaving 0 bases unmatched. The CDR3 loop spans 12 amino acids. CDR3 DNA sequence: TGTGCCAGTGGGACAGGCAATCAGCCCCAGCATTTT. Its translation is CASGTGNQPQHF.